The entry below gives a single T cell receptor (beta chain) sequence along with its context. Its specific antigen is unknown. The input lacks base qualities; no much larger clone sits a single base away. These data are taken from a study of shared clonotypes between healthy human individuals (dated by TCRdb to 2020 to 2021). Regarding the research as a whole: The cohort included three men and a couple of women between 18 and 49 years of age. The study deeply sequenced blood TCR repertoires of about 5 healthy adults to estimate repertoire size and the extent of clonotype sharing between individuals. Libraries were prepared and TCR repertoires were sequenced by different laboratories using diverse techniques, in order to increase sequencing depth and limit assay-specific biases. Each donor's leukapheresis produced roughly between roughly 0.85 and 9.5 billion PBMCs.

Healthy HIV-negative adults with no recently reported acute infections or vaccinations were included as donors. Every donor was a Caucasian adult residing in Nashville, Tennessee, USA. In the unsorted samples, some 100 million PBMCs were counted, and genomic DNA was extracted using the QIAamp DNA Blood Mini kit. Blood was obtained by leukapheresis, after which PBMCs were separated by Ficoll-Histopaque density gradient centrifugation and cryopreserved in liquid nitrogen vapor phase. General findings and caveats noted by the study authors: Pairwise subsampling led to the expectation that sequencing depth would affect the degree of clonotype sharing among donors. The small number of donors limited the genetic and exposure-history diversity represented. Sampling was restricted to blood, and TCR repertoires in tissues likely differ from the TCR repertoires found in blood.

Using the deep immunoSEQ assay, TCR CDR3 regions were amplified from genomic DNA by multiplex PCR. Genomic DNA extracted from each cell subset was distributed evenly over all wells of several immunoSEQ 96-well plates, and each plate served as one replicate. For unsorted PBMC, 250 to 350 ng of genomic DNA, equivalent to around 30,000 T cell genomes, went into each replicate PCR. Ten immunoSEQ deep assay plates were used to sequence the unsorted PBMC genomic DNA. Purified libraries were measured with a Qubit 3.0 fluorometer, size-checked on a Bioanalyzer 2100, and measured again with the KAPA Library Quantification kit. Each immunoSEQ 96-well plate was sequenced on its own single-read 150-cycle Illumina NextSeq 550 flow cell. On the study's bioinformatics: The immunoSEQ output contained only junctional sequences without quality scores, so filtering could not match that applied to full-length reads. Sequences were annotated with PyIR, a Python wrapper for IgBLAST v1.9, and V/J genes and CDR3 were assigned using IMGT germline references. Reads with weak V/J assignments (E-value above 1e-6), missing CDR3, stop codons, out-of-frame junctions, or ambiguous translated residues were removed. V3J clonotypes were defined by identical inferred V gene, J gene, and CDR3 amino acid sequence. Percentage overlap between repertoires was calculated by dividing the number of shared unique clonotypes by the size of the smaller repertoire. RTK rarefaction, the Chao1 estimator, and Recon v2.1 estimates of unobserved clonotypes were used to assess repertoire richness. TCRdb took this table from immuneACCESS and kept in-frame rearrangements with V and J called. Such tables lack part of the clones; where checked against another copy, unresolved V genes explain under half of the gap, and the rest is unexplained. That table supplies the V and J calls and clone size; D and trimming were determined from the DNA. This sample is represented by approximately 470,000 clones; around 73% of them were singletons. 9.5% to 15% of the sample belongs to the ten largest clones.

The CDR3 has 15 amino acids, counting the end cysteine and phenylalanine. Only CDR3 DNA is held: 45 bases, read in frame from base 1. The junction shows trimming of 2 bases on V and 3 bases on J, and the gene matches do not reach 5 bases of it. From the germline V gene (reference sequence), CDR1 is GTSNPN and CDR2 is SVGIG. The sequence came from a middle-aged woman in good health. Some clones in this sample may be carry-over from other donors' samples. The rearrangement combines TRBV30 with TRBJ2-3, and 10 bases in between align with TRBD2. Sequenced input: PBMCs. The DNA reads TGTGCCTGGAGTCCTCTAGCGGGAGTGACAGATACGCAGTATTTT. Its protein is CAWSPLAGVTDTQYF.